The rows below give T cell receptor beta chains drawn from one sample of a study of human T cells and chemical hapten exposure. TCRdb redid the calling of the 5' RACE reads with MiXCR, one entry per CDR3 protein. The profile shows 110,000 or so distinct CDR3 sequences, around 20% of them singletons. These receptors were collected from a human donor in good health. Both conserved end residues are trimmed from each CDR3.

j_call	v_call	cdr3_aa
TRBJ1-1	TRBV6-5	ASSYRRDQRAF
TRBJ2-4	TRBV3-1	ASSPAGVLAKNIQY
TRBJ1-1	TRBV29-1	SVGYRGRGDTEAF
TRBJ2-1	TRBV7-3	ASSRTSRNEQF
TRBJ2-5	TRBV11-1	ASSLGLAGETQY
TRBJ2-1	TRBV2	ASRFIGEQF
TRBJ2-7	TRBV18	ASCPGLAEDEQY
TRBJ2-1	TRBV5-4	ASSPGPDRVSYNEQF
TRBJ1-2	TRBV10-2	ASRYRTNYGYT
TRBJ2-3	TRBV5-6	ASSFSGRFTDTQY
TRBJ2-3	TRBV10-3	AIGGTSGSTDTQY
TRBJ2-1	TRBV24-1	ATSSELRRGEQF
TRBJ2-3	TRBV2	ASSEGDPSTDTQY
TRBJ2-3	TRBV20-1	SAMLAQGGGTQY
TRBJ1-6	TRBV5-5	ASSKSAYNSPLH
TRBJ1-5	TRBV5-6	ASSSSESSSNQPQH
TRBJ2-2	TRBV24-1	ATSRGGEATGELF
TRBJ1-1	TRBV6-5	ASSPLSQGAEAF
TRBJ2-7	TRBV10-1	ASSEQGLADEQY
TRBJ2-5	TRBV28	ASAPWVAGVSQETQY
TRBJ2-7	TRBV7-9	ASSLWGGLAGEYEQY
TRBJ1-1	TRBV4-1	ASSFYYTGMNTEAF
TRBJ1-5	TRBV11-2	ASSFTTGNQPQH
TRBJ2-7	TRBV5-6	ASIVGAGAPEYEQY
TRBJ1-1	TRBV27	ASRGDFRNTEAF
TRBJ2-3	TRBV5-1	ASSRTGLAGVSTDTQY
TRBJ2-1	TRBV29-1	SGDRIGNEQF
TRBJ1-1	TRBV18	ASSPETGYNTEAF
TRBJ2-3	TRBV7-3	ASSLTASSGVNWVTDTQY
TRBJ1-2	TRBV28	ASSPKGRSYGYT
TRBJ1-2	TRBV4-1	ASSQPPRGRAYGYT
TRBJ2-1	TRBV28	ASSSGLAGGWGYNEQF
TRBJ2-3	TRBV7-7	ASSQGGHSADTQY
TRBJ1-1	TRBV29-1	SVGTGGSNTEAF
TRBJ2-2	TRBV20-1	SAREPLAGETGELF